These 17 T cell receptor beta chains were sequenced from one sample in a study of T cells in Graves' hyperthyroidism and ophthalmopathy. From RNA transcripts, TCR beta CDR3 regions were amplified. Initially, a first-round RT-PCR of the TCR CDR3 employed the HTBI primer set. TCRdb analysed the multiplex PCR reads with MiXCR anew, one entry per CDR3 protein. The data contain approximately 600,000 distinct CDR3 sequences, 15% to 20% of them singletons. The sequenced material came from blood. These receptor sequences come from a woman in her 30s with Graves' hyperthyroidism.

This clonotype appeared many times. The chain joins TRBV15 to TRBJ1-5, with 9 nucleotides matching TRBD1. The CDR3 runs 15 residues. Germline values: CDR1 LNHNV, CDR2 YYDKDF (reference sequence). The trim removed 4 bases at V and 2 bases at J, leaving 3 bases unmatched. The CDR3 nucleotides read TGTGCCACCAGCAAGGGACAGGGAGGCAATCAGCCCCAGCATTTT. Protein sequence: CATSKGQGGNQPQHF.

There are many counts of this clonotype. This chain joins TRBV29-1 and TRBJ1-1, with 9 bases lining up with TRBD1. Germline lookup yields CDR1 SQVTM and CDR2 ANQGSEA. CDR3 length equals 16 residues. The V gene end was trimmed by 8 bases and the J gene end by 4 bases; junction bases not matched to a gene: 17. DNA for the CDR3: TGCAGCTCTAAAACCGGGACAGGGATTCAACGCACTGAAGCTTTCTTT. This translates into CSSKTGTGIQRTEAFF.

The chain has TRBV10-3 and TRBJ2-7; D may correspond to TRBD1 or TRBD2 (6 bases each). CDR1 is ENHRY and CDR2 is SYGVKD in the germline V gene. V was cut by 0 bases and J by 3 bases, with 15 bases left in between. The CDR3 is 16 residues long. In DNA, the CDR3 is TGTGCCATCAGTGAGTCGGGGGCGGGGTCCGGCTACGAGCAGTACTTC. The encoded protein is CAISESGAGSGYEQYF.

This clonotype was seen only a few times. A much larger clone lies one base from this, so it may be a read error. The chain couples TRBV12-3 or TRBV12-4 to TRBJ2-5; TRBD1 matches at 8 bases. CDR3 length: 13 amino acids. The CDR3 region has the DNA TGTGCCAGCAGTCTGGGACAGGTAGAGACCCAGCACTTC. Amino acid sequence: CASSLGQVETQHF.

This clonotype was counted at least ten times. The rearrangement joins TRBV10-3 to TRBJ2-5; D is ambiguous. The CDR3 runs 13 residues. V lost 3 bases to trimming and J lost 5 bases, with 10 bases between them. Germline V gene data show CDR1 as ENHRY and CDR2 as SYGVKD. CDR3: CAISEVADETQYF. The CDR3 bases are TGTGCCATCAGTGAAGTTGCGGATGAGACCCAGTACTTC.

The chain uses TRBV6-5 and TRBJ2-2; D unresolved. From germline, CDR1 is MNHEY and CDR2 SVGAGI. Trimming shortened V by 4 bases and J by 7 bases, and 10 bases separated the two germline ends. This CDR3 region has 13 residues. The CDR3 loop reads CASSSASNGELFF. Written as DNA, the CDR3 is TGTGCCAGCAGTTCAGCAAGTAACGGGGAGCTGTTTTTT.

The V gene is TRBV28, the J gene TRBJ1-6; TRBD1 might be the D (5 bases). The CDR3 consists of 18 residues. Germline assignment: CDR1 MDHEN and CDR2 SYDVKM. V dropped 3 bases and J dropped 7 bases, with 22 bases sitting between them. CDR3 bases: TGTGCCAGCAGTTTCAATGGCATGGGCGGGGCAAGAAATTCACCCCTCCACTTT. Its protein product is CASSFNGMGGARNSPLHF.

This sequence joins TRBV11-3 and TRBJ2-7; D is uncertain. This CDR3 spans 15 amino acids. Germline V gene sequence: CDR1 SGHNT, CDR2 YENEEA. V shed 1 base and J shed 2 bases, with 12 bases lying between them. The CDR3: CASSLVGQTTYEQYF. The CDR3 DNA reads TGTGCCAGCAGCTTAGTAGGGCAGACAACCTACGAGCAGTACTTC.

V usage is TRBV19 and J usage is TRBJ1-2; 8 positions agree with TRBD1. The V gene end was trimmed by 8 bases and the J gene end by 9 bases; junction bases not matched to a gene: 17. The CDR3 spans 15 residues. Per germline, CDR1 LNHDA and CDR2 SQIVND (reference sequence). The CDR3 reads CASQGGGQGFSRYTF. The CDR3 DNA is TGTGCCAGTCAAGGGGGCGGACAGGGATTTTCTCGCTACACCTTC.

The chain recombines TRBV12-3 or TRBV12-4 with TRBJ2-2, with a weak D call TRBD1 (7 bases). With 8 bases removed from V and 1 base from J, the gap between germline ends came to 20 bases. The CDR3 extends over 17 amino acids. CDR3 residues: CASFPLAGTVNTGELFF. CDR3 in DNA: TGTGCCAGCTTTCCGCTCGCGGGGACAGTGAACACCGGGGAGCTGTTTTTT.

This clonotype was picked up many times. V gene TRBV12-3 or TRBV12-4 combines with J gene TRBJ1-1, with unresolved D. Trimming took off 2 bases at V and 1 base at J, with 11 bases between the two ends. The CDR3 covers 15 residues. The CDR3 coding sequence is TGTGCCAGCAGTTTATCGGTGCCCGCGAACACTGAAGCTTTCTTT. Protein: CASSLSVPANTEAFF.

Only a few counts were recorded for this clonotype. CDR3 in amino acids: CASSPPLTYNEQFF. The CDR3 DNA reads as TGTGCCAGTAGTCCGCCCCTAACCTACAATGAGCAGTTCTTC. This sequence joins TRBV19 and TRBJ2-1; D is undetermined. CDR1 is LNHDA, CDR2 SQIVND, per germline (reference sequence). The length of the CDR3 is 14 residues. V was clipped by 5 bases and J by 2 bases, with 10 bases between them. Full variable domain (missing parts from reference TRBV19 and TRBJ2-1): DGGITQSPKYLFRKEGQNVTLSCEQNLNHDAMYWYRQDPGQGLRLIYYSQIVNDFQKGDIAEGYSVSREKKESFPLTVTSAQKNPTAFYLCASSPPLTYNEQFFGPGTRLTVL.

The CDR3 is CASSQGMVSYEQYF. In DNA, the CDR3 is TGTGCCAGCAGCCAGGGGATGGTCTCCTACGAGCAGTACTTC. The chain joins TRBV7-6 to TRBJ2-7; possibly TRBD1 for D (6 bases). Germline CDR1 SGHVS, CDR2 FNYEAQ. The ends were cut back, 5 bases at V and 0 bases at J, with 11 bases in the middle. This CDR3 is 14 amino acids long.

This clonotype was seen many times. The chain links TRBV6-9 to TRBJ1-1; D is ambiguous. CDR3 length: 15 residues. V lost 0 bases and J lost 5, with 13 bases in between. Germline lookup yields CDR1 MNHGY and CDR2 SVAAGI. Here the CDR3 reads CASSYSAGRSTEAFF. The CDR3 nucleotides are TGTGCCAGCAGTTATTCCGCAGGCCGCTCTACTGAAGCTTTCTTT.

This clonotype was seen at least ten times. The DNA for the CDR3 is TGTGCCAGCAGTGAAAGTGTCTTGAACACTGAAGCTTTCTTT. Amino acids: CASSESVLNTEAFF. The chain employs TRBV6-1 and TRBJ1-1; D remains ambiguous. Germline loops: CDR1 MNHNS, CDR2 SASEGT. This CDR3 is 14 amino acids long. V was pared by 2 bases and J by 0 bases, with 7 bases between.

To note about this clonotype: A single base separates this from a much larger clone, so it may be a read error. This chain joins TRBV6-1 and TRBJ2-1, with 12 bases identical to TRBD2. Unmatched junction bases numbered 16, after V lost 5 bases and J lost 8 bases. CDR1 MNHNS and CDR2 SASEGT come from the germline V gene. The CDR3 has 18 amino acids. CDR3 sequence (DNA): TGTGCCAGCAGTACCGTGACTAGCGGGAGAGGGGGACGGGATGAGCAGTTCTTC. Its translation: CASSTVTSGRGGRDEQFF.

Many counts were recorded for this clonotype. This sequence joins TRBV9 and TRBJ1-1; D is uncertain. The CDR3 length is 13 residues. CDR1 is SGDLS, CDR2 YYNGEE, per germline. The V gene lost 5 bases and the J gene lost 1 base, with 9 bases spanning the gap. CDR3 sequence reads: CASSVLENTEAFF. The CDR3 region has the DNA TGTGCCAGCAGTGTTCTGGAGAACACTGAAGCTTTCTTT.